This T cell receptor (beta chain) was found in a study of T cells in Graves' hyperthyroidism and ophthalmopathy. Absence of ophthalmopathy progression within 18 months defined stable Graves' hyperthyroidism. Those with hyperthyroidism were 18 to 65 years old, newly diagnosed, and ill for under 2 months. Diagnostic decisions used clinical symptoms, serum thyroxine and TRAb, thyroid ultrasound and orbital computed tomography. Germline V CDR1 and CDR2: MGHRA, YSYEKL. Trimming stripped 4 bases from V and 0 bases from J, with 16 bases between. The CDR3 totals 17 residues. Using RNA transcripts as the source, TCR beta CDR3 regions were amplified. First-round RT-PCR targeting the TCR CDR3 was performed with the HTBI primer set. TCRdb reprocessed the multiplex PCR reads via MiXCR and lists one record per CDR3 protein. The sample holds around 560,000 distinct CDR3 sequences, 16% seen once.

The source of this sequence is a woman under 30 with Graves' hyperthyroidism. V usage is TRBV4-1 and J usage is TRBJ1-3; D unresolved. What was sequenced was blood. CDR3 sequence (DNA): TGCGCCAGCAGCCTCCTGGCAGACGGGAACTCTGGAAACACCATATATTTT. It yields the protein CASSLLADGNSGNTIYF.